One T cell receptor beta chain is described in this entry. A read error may account for a junction end that differs from germline. This sample was taken from a study of tumor-infiltrating lymphocytes in primary liver carcinoma. Study-wide context: By surgical resection, the patients were treated for their primary liver carcinoma. Subjects consisted of male and female patients aged 30 to 69 years.

Germline DNA was also extracted, with blood RNA taken from unsorted whole blood. Patients were treatment-naive with chronic HBV infection. Using a constant-region primer together with ProtoScript II reverse transcriptase, TCR beta cDNA was made from about 500 ng of total RNA. Three-round nested multiplex PCR performed with slightly modified ARM-PCR produced the TCR beta libraries. Forward primers for TRBV1-TRBV30 and a C-beta reverse primer served the first two PCR rounds, at roughly 10 cycles each. TCRdb called the multiplex PCR reads again in MiXCR, with one record for every CDR3 protein. The profile shows 300,000 to 350,000 distinct CDR3 sequences, 45% to 70% of them singletons. The CDR3 is 13 amino acids. Germline V CDR1 and CDR2: MNHEY, SVGAGI.

This chain uses TRBV6-5 with TRBJ1-2; D perhaps matches TRBD1 (5 bases). Sequences were obtained from peripheral blood. The sequence came from a woman aged 30 to 39 with primary liver carcinoma and hepatitis B virus infection. CDR3: CAGSPREDYGYTF. The CDR3 DNA reads TGTGCCGGCAGTCCCAGGGAGGACTATGGCTACACCTTC.